This T cell receptor (beta chain) was identified during a study of response to subunit inactivated influenza vaccine. This clonotype was observed at least ten times. The antigen is unknown. TCRdb re-called the RT-PCR reads through MiXCR, storing one row per CDR3 protein. The sample contains 500,000 to 600,000 distinct CDR3 sequences, around 13% of which appear only once. Study results and limitations: Few new T cells, the authors suggested, are recruited by each seasonal influenza vaccination.

The CDR3 runs to 14 residues. V was shortened by 7 bases and J by 3 bases, with 15 bases between the two germline ends. J is TRBJ1-1 and V is TRBV12-3 or TRBV12-4, with D perhaps TRBD1 (6 bases). The sample in question was PBMCs from blood, obtained roughly 45 days after vaccination. This clonotype was obtained from a man aged 50 to 59 who received an inactivated influenza vaccine. In DNA, the CDR3 is TGTGCCAGCACTACCGGGACACTTTACACTGAAGCTTTCTTT. Translation: CASTTGTLYTEAFF.